The rows below give T cell receptor beta chains drawn from one sample of a study of cytomegalovirus exposure and HLA in healthy donors. The protocol was immunoSEQ multiplex PCR, while the TCRdb copy is restricted to in-frame clones and leaves out a portion. The table shows about 240,000 clones, with roughly 78% occurring only once. Material: PBMCs. The receptors derive from a boy under 18 in good health and CMV-seronegative. Both conserved end residues are part of each CDR3. A D gene is named only where the DNA matches it firmly. Size values are once, few and many counts, or a class for expanded clones, and some rows have none.

d_gene	abundance	len	v_gene	j_gene	CDR3nt	CDR3aa
TRBD1	NA	17	TRBV7-9	TRBJ2-7	TGTGCCAGCAGCCAGACCTTTTGGACAGGGAGTCCCTACGAGCAGTACTTC	CASSQTFWTGSPYEQYF
NA	few	14	TRBV4-1	TRBJ1-6	TGCGCCAGCAGCCAAGTAACAGGGTATTCACCCCTCCACTTT	CASSQVTGYSPLHF
NA	NA	17	TRBV7-9	TRBJ2-1	TGTGCCAGCAGCTTAGTAGTCGGAGGTGGGTCCTACAATGAGCAGTTCTTC	CASSLVVGGGSYNEQFF
NA	NA	15	TRBV4-2	TRBJ1-2	TGTGCCAGCAGCCAGTACCAGGGCTCCTTCTATGGCTACACCTTC	CASSQYQGSFYGYTF
TRBD1	NA	15	TRBV5-8	TRBJ1-2	TGTGCCAGCAGCTTGTTTAGGACAGGGGTATATGGCTACACCTTC	CASSLFRTGVYGYTF
TRBD2	few	16	TRBV13	TRBJ2-7	TGTGCCAGCAGCTTAGAAGCGGGAGGCCATTCCCGCGAGCAGTACTTC	CASSLEAGGHSREQYF
TRBD1	few	17	TRBV7-9	TRBJ2-3	TGTGCCAGCAGCTCGACAGGGGTTTCCCCCCCGGCAGATACGCAGTATTTT	CASSSTGVSPPADTQYF
NA	NA	16	TRBV5-4	TRBJ2-7	TGTGCCAGCAGCTTGGCTAGGGGTAGAAGGGAATACGAGCAGTACTTC	CASSLARGRREYEQYF
NA	NA	15	TRBV19	TRBJ1-5	TGTGCCAGTAACCCCACAGGACAAGGCAATCAGCCCCAGCATTTT	CASNPTGQGNQPQHF
NA	NA	16	TRBV5-1	TRBJ2-3	TGCGCCAGCAGCGGACGGACAGAACTTAGCACAGATACGCAGTATTTT	CASSGRTELSTDTQYF
NA	NA	15	TRBV27	TRBJ1-6	TGTGCCTCAGGGTCCGGGGGAGGCTATAATTCACCCCTCCACTTT	CASGSGGGYNSPLHF
NA	NA	20	TRBV4-1	TRBJ2-3	TGCGCCAGCAGCCAAGCTGACAGTAAAGGGCCTCTGAGTTACACAGATACGCAGTATTTT	CASSQADSKGPLSYTDTQYF
TRBD1	few	14	TRBV7-9	TRBJ2-1	TGTGCCAGCAGCCCTTGGACAGGGTGGGATGAGCAGTTCTTC	CASSPWTGWDEQFF
TRBD1	NA	12	TRBV5-1	TRBJ1-2	TGCGCCAGCGGGTGGGACAGCTATGGCTACACCTTC	CASGWDSYGYTF
TRBD1	NA	13	TRBV30	TRBJ1-1	TGTGCCTGGAGTGCTTCCAGGGGGCGTGGAGCTTTCTTT	CAWSASRGRGAFF
NA	NA	14	TRBV27	TRBJ2-7	TGTGCCAGCAGCTGGGCGGGGCTGGCCTACGAGCAGTACTTC	CASSWAGLAYEQYF
NA	NA	12	TRBV11-2	TRBJ2-2	TGTGCCAGCAGCCCTTCGACCGGGGAGCTGTTTTTT	CASSPSTGELFF
TRBD2	NA	16	TRBV6-5	TRBJ2-1	TGTGCCAGCAGTTACTCGTATAGCGGGAGGAACAATGAGCAGTTCTTC	CASSYSYSGRNNEQFF
NA	NA	15	TRBV7-6	TRBJ2-2	TGTGCCAGCAGCTTAGCACTAACTAGCACCGGGGAGCTGTTTTTT	CASSLALTSTGELFF
TRBD2	once	15	TRBV27	TRBJ2-3	TGTGCCAGCAGTTTTCCAGCGGGAGGTACAGATACGCAGTATTTT	CASSFPAGGTDTQYF
TRBD2	NA	18	TRBV19	TRBJ2-2	TGTGCCAGTAGTATAAGTTTTATGTCGGGAGGAATGAGCGGGGAGCTGTTTTTT	CASSISFMSGGMSGELFF
NA	NA	15	TRBV9	TRBJ1-2	TGTGCCAGCAGCGCAACAAGAGGGGGAAGGCATGGCTACACCTTC	CASSATRGGRHGYTF
NA	NA	13	TRBV27	TRBJ2-7	TGTGCCAGCAGTTTCAACAGATTCTACGAGCAGTACTTC	CASSFNRFYEQYF
NA	NA	17	TRBV18	TRBJ1-5	TGTGCCAGCTCACCACCGGCCGGCGGGGGCGTAGGTAAACCCCAGCATTTT	CASSPPAGGGVGKPQHF
NA	NA	15	TRBV30	TRBJ2-7	TGTGCCTGGAGTGGCATCGGCAGCGAGACCTACGAGCAGTACTTC	CAWSGIGSETYEQYF
NA	NA	13	TRBV6-5	TRBJ2-1	TGTGCCAGCACTCGGGCGGGGATGAATGAGCAGTTCTTC	CASTRAGMNEQFF
NA	NA	13	TRBV6-5	TRBJ2-1	TGTGCCAGCAGTCCTTATAGCGGATCTGAGCAGTTCTTC	CASSPYSGSEQFF
NA	NA	13	TRBV25-1	TRBJ1-1	TGTGCCAGCAGTCTCAACACGGGGGGTGAAGCTTTCTTT	CASSLNTGGEAFF
TRBD1	few	15	TRBV9	TRBJ1-1	TGTGCCAGCAGCGGACGGACAGGACTGAACACTGAAGCTTTCTTT	CASSGRTGLNTEAFF
TRBD1	NA	18	TRBV7-8	TRBJ2-7	TGTGCCAGCAGCCCATACGTTTGGACAGGGGCGGACCTCTACGAGCAGTACTTC	CASSPYVWTGADLYEQYF
NA	NA	17	TRBV4-1	TRBJ2-7	TGCGCCAGCAGCTACGTTCTGGGACTTCCGAGCTCCTACGAGCAGTACTTC	CASSYVLGLPSSYEQYF
TRBD2	NA	16	TRBV7-6	TRBJ2-3	TGTGCCAGCAGCTCGCGACTAGCGGGAGACACAGATACGCAGTATTTT	CASSSRLAGDTDTQYF
TRBD2	NA	13	TRBV5-1	TRBJ2-1	TGCGCCAGCAGCCCGATTCAAAGACTAGCCCAGTTCTTC	CASSPIQRLAQFF
NA	NA	14	TRBV5-1	TRBJ1-2	TGCGCCAGCAGCTCGGCGACAGTGAACTATGGCTACACCTTC	CASSSATVNYGYTF
NA	NA	12	TRBV30	TRBJ2-5	TGTGCCTGGAGTGTGTCTATTGAGACCCAGTACTTC	CAWSVSIETQYF
NA	NA	13	TRBV5-1	TRBJ1-2	TGCGCCAGCAGCCCGCCCTCGGACTATGGCTACACCTTC	CASSPPSDYGYTF
TRBD2	NA	13	TRBV19	TRBJ2-5	TGTGCCAGTAGCGGACTAGCCTTAGAGACCCAGTACTTC	CASSGLALETQYF
TRBD1	NA	14	TRBV9	TRBJ1-2	TGTGCCAGCAGGGGGCAGGGGGCGCCCGGTGGCTACACCTTC	CASRGQGAPGGYTF
TRBD1	few	15	TRBV19	TRBJ1-2	TGTGCCAGTAGTACCTCCGGGACAGGGAACTATGGCTACACCTTC	CASSTSGTGNYGYTF
NA	NA	13	TRBV5-1	TRBJ2-5	TGCGCCAGCAGTCCTTCTTTCCAAGAGACCCAGTACTTC	CASSPSFQETQYF
TRBD2	few	17	TRBV11-3	TRBJ2-7	TGTGCCAGCAGCACCTCTTATCCAGCGGGAGTTGAAGACGAGCAGTACTTC	CASSTSYPAGVEDEQYF
NA	NA	11	TRBV1	TRBJ2-1	TGCACCAGCAGCCAACGCAATGAGCAGTTCTTC	CTSSQRNEQFF
NA	NA	17	TRBV7-6	TRBJ2-3	TGTGCCAGCAGCTTAGCGCTATCTGGGGGCCTCACAGATACGCAGTATTTT	CASSLALSGGLTDTQYF
NA	NA	15	TRBV4-1	TRBJ1-2	TGCGCCAGCAGCCAAGTTGCAGGAACTAACTATGGCTACACCTTC	CASSQVAGTNYGYTF
TRBD1	NA	15	TRBV12-5	TRBJ2-5	TGTGCTAGTGGTCAAGGGACAGGGGTTCAAGAGACCCAGTACTTC	CASGQGTGVQETQYF
NA	NA	15	TRBV11-3	TRBJ2-1	TGTGCCAGCAGCTTAAACGGGGGATCCTACAATGAGCAGTTCTTC	CASSLNGGSYNEQFF
TRBD1	NA	17	TRBV7-6	TRBJ2-1	TGTGCCAGCAGCTTAGCTACGACAGGGGCGGGATACAATGAGCAGTTCTTC	CASSLATTGAGYNEQFF
NA	NA	16	TRBV4-1	TRBJ2-5	TGCGCCAGCAGCCAAGATTTCGTAGCAAGCCAAGAGACCCAGTACTTC	CASSQDFVASQETQYF
TRBD1	few	17	TRBV5-1	TRBJ2-7	TGCGCCAGCAGCTTCGTAGGTGCCTGGGACAGGGGTTACGAGCAGTACTTC	CASSFVGAWDRGYEQYF
TRBD1	once	18	TRBV25-1	TRBJ1-5	TGTGCCAGCAGTGATTTGGTTAGGCACAGGGGTAGCAATCAGCCCCAGCATTTT	CASSDLVRHRGSNQPQHF
NA	few	17	TRBV19	TRBJ1-1	TGTGCCAGTACTCCCCGGCTGGGGGCGGCCTTGAACACTGAAGCTTTCTTT	CASTPRLGAALNTEAFF
NA	NA	13	TRBV29-1	TRBJ1-4	TGCAGCACCCGGGGGGGGCCGAATGAAAAACTGTTTTTT	CSTRGGPNEKLFF
NA	NA	17	TRBV2	TRBJ2-1	TGTGCCAGCAGTGCCTGGAGGCAGACCCGCTCCTACAATGAGCAGTTCTTC	CASSAWRQTRSYNEQFF
TRBD2	few	14	TRBV6-4	TRBJ2-7	TGTGCCAGCAGTCCGGGGACTAGCGGGTACGAGCAGTACTTC	CASSPGTSGYEQYF
TRBD1	NA	16	TRBV4-1	TRBJ1-2	TGCGCCAGCAGCCAAGGGGGGAACAGGGGAGGCTATGGCTACACCTTC	CASSQGGNRGGYGYTF